This is a list of T cell receptor beta chains from one sample in a study of shared clonotypes between healthy human individuals. This table comes from immunoSEQ multiplex PCR, and its TCRdb copy is limited to in-frame clones, with some not included. The table has millions of clones, 95% seen once; the top ten hold roughly 0.13%. Sequencing was carried out using naive CD4+ T cells sorted from blood. Source of these receptors: a man aged 18 to 35 in good health. CDR3s include the opening cysteine and the closing phenylalanine or tryptophan. D genes are given only for firm matches. Clone size is given for some rows only: seen once, a few or many times, or a class if the clone is expanded.

V gene	clone size	D gene	J gene	CDR3 protein	CDR3 DNA
TRBV10-1	-	-	TRBJ2-3	CASSEGGGTDTQYF	TGCGCCAGCAGTGAGGGAGGGGGAACAGATACGCAGTATTTT
TRBV5-1	-	-	TRBJ1-5	CASSLAGEGQPQHF	TGCGCCAGCAGCTTGGCTGGGGAGGGACAGCCCCAGCATTTT
TRBV2	-	-	TRBJ1-5	CASSDRVIQPQHF	TGTGCCAGCAGTGATCGGGTGATTCAGCCCCAGCATTTT
TRBV30	-	-	TRBJ2-5	CAWSPYQETQYF	TGTGCCTGGAGCCCATACCAAGAGACCCAGTACTTC
TRBV5-1	-	-	TRBJ1-1	CASGNREDTEAFF	TGCGCCAGCGGAAACAGGGAGGACACTGAAGCTTTCTTT
TRBV5-1	-	-	TRBJ2-2	CASSLAGTGIDTGELFF	TGCGCCAGCAGCTTGGCCGGTACAGGGATTGACACCGGGGAGCTGTTTTTT
TRBV5-1	-	-	TRBJ2-7	CASSLTAQSSYEQYF	TGCGCCAGCAGCTTGACGGCTCAAAGCTCCTACGAGCAGTACTTC
TRBV4-1	-	TRBD2	TRBJ2-5	CASSQDPAGALRAQYF	TGCGCCAGCAGCCAGGATCCAGCGGGAGCGCTAAGGGCCCAGTACTTC
TRBV5-1	-	TRBD1	TRBJ2-2	CASSARTGGTGELFF	TGCGCCAGCAGCGCTCGGACAGGGGGCACCGGGGAGCTGTTTTTT
TRBV6-5	-	-	TRBJ1-1	CASSPEGRTEAFF	TGTGCCAGCAGTCCCGAGGGTCGGACTGAAGCTTTCTTT
TRBV19	-	-	TRBJ1-6	CASSTAGTPGGTPLHF	TGTGCCAGTAGTACAGCCGGGACTCCGGGAGGTACACCCCTCCACTTT
TRBV19	-	-	TRBJ1-1	CASRTLSQGGTEAFF	TGTGCCAGTAGGACCCTCTCACAGGGAGGCACTGAAGCTTTCTTT
TRBV2	-	TRBD1	TRBJ1-5	CASSTGVSQPQHF	TGTGCCAGCAGCACAGGGGTAAGTCAGCCCCAGCATTTT
TRBV27	-	-	TRBJ2-3	CASSNRHSMDTQYF	TGTGCCAGCAGTAATAGGCACAGCATGGATACGCAGTATTTT
TRBV5-1	-	TRBD2	TRBJ2-3	CASSPKPGLDTDTQYF	TGCGCCAGCAGCCCAAAACCGGGACTAGACACAGATACGCAGTATTTT
TRBV19	-	-	TRBJ2-5	CASSMRWGVPRETQYF	TGTGCCAGTAGTATGAGATGGGGAGTACCTCGAGAGACCCAGTACTTC
TRBV28	-	TRBD1	TRBJ1-2	CASSPGDSRGYTF	TGTGCCAGCAGCCCCGGGGACAGTCGAGGCTACACCTTC
TRBV4-1	-	-	TRBJ1-2	CASSQVDTQTYGYTF	TGCGCCAGCAGCCAAGTTGATACACAAACTTATGGCTACACCTTC
TRBV11-1	-	-	TRBJ1-1	CASSEAGTTEAFF	TGTGCCAGCAGCGAAGCGGGGACAACTGAAGCTTTCTTT
TRBV2	once	-	TRBJ1-5	CANLGPTKEYSNQPQHF	TGTGCCAACCTTGGGCCTACTAAGGAATATAGCAATCAGCCCCAGCATTTT
TRBV6-4	-	-	TRBJ1-5	CASSVEEYSNQPQHF	TGTGCCAGCAGTGTCGAGGAATATAGCAATCAGCCCCAGCATTTT
TRBV28	-	-	TRBJ2-7	CASSLASLISYEQYF	TGTGCCAGCAGTTTAGCGTCGTTAATCTCCTACGAGCAGTACTTC
TRBV27	-	TRBD1	TRBJ2-7	CASTAWGQVKNEQYF	TGTGCCAGCACCGCCTGGGGACAGGTCAAAAACGAGCAGTACTTC
TRBV7-3	-	-	TRBJ2-3	CASSFRASGDTQYF	TGTGCCAGCAGCTTCCGGGCCTCGGGGGATACGCAGTATTTT
TRBV18	-	TRBD1	TRBJ2-7	CASSRGQVGEQYF	TGTGCCAGCTCACGTGGACAGGTCGGCGAGCAGTACTTC
TRBV14	once	-	TRBJ1-4	CASSLYQGDATNEKLFF	TGTGCCAGCAGCCTTTATCAGGGCGATGCAACTAATGAAAAACTGTTTTTT
TRBV6-1	-	-	TRBJ2-7	CASSLGLANYEQYF	TGTGCCAGCAGCCTCGGGCTAGCGAACTACGAGCAGTACTTC
TRBV28	-	-	TRBJ1-1	CASRDNTEAFF	TGTGCCAGCCGGGACAACACTGAAGCTTTCTTT
TRBV5-6	-	TRBD2	TRBJ2-3	CASSFRLAGSTDTQYF	TGTGCCAGCAGCTTCAGACTAGCGGGAAGCACAGATACGCAGTATTTT
TRBV5-6	-	TRBD2	TRBJ2-7	CASSLGLAQSSYEQYF	TGTGCCAGCAGCTTGGGACTAGCCCAGAGCTCCTACGAGCAGTACTTC
TRBV7-3	-	-	TRBJ1-2	CASSSPGQLMYYGYTF	TGTGCCAGCAGCTCCCCGGGCCAGCTAATGTACTATGGCTACACCTTC
TRBV2	-	TRBD2	TRBJ2-2	CASSVLAGVTGELFF	TGTGCCAGCAGCGTACTAGCGGGGGTCACCGGGGAGCTGTTTTTT
TRBV11-2	-	TRBD1	TRBJ2-7	CASSSDRGTYEQYF	TGTGCCAGCAGCTCGGACAGGGGAACCTACGAGCAGTACTTC
TRBV30	few	-	TRBJ1-1	CAWSEAEAFF	TGTGCCTGGAGTGAGGCCGAAGCTTTCTTT
TRBV7-8	-	TRBD1	TRBJ2-3	CASTLDRGMDTQYF	TGTGCCAGCACCCTCGACAGGGGGATGGATACGCAGTATTTT
TRBV9	-	TRBD2	TRBJ2-5	CASSERGESPQETQYF	TGTGCCAGCAGCGAGCGGGGGGAGTCCCCTCAAGAGACCCAGTACTTC
TRBV25-1	-	-	TRBJ2-7	CASSDRYEQYF	TGTGCCAGCAGTGACAGATACGAGCAGTACTTC
TRBV10-3	-	TRBD1	TRBJ1-4	CAIRGQSREKLFF	TGTGCCATCAGGGGACAGTCTCGTGAAAAACTGTTTTTT
TRBV7-2	-	-	TRBJ1-6	CASSLGVSGNSPLHF	TGTGCCAGCAGCTTAGGGGTCAGCGGAAATTCACCCCTCCACTTT
TRBV25-1	few	-	TRBJ1-4	CASSERGTSSGEKLFF	TGTGCCAGCAGTGAACGAGGGACGAGCTCGGGTGAAAAACTGTTTTTT
TRBV6-5	once	-	TRBJ2-3	CASSYSGGVGTDTQYF	TGTGCCAGCAGTTACTCAGGAGGAGTGGGCACAGATACGCAGTATTTT
TRBV6-1	-	-	TRBJ2-3	CASTPSTDTQYF	TGTGCCAGCACCCCCAGCACAGATACGCAGTATTTT
TRBV7-9	-	-	TRBJ1-2	CASSLIESISFPVGYTF	TGTGCCAGCAGCTTAATTGAAAGTATCAGTTTCCCAGTTGGCTACACCTTC
TRBV10-2	-	-	TRBJ2-7	CASSESTGRVYEQYF	TGCGCCAGCAGTGAGTCAACAGGACGGGTGTACGAGCAGTACTTC